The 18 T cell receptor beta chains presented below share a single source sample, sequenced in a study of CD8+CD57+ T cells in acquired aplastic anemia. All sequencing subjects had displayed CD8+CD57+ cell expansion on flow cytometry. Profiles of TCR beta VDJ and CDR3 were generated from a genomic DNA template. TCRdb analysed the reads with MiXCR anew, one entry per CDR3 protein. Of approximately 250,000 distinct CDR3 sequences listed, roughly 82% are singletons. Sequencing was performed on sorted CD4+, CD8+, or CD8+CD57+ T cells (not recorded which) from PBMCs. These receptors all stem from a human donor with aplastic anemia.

The CDR3 DNA reads as TGCAGTGCGGGCCAGTCAGGCGGTAGTTCACCCCTCCACTTT. It specifies CSAGQSGGSSPLHF. The rearrangement links TRBV20-1 to TRBJ1-6; no clear D. From germline, CDR1 is DFQATT and CDR2 SNEGSKA (reference sequence). CDR3 length equals 14 residues. Trimming pared 6 bases from V and 9 bases from J, leaving 18 bases between.

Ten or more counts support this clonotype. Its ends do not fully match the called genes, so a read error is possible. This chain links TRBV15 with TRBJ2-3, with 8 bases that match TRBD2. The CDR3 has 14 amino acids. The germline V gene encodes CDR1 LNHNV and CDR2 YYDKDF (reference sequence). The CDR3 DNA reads TGTGCCAGCAGCAGGGCGGGAGGTCCCGATACGCAGTATTTT. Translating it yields CASSRAGGPDTQYF.

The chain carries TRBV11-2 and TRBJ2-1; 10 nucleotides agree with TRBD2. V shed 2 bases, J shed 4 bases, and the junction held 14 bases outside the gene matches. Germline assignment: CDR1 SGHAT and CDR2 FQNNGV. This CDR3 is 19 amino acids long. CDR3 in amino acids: CASSLRASGGRRAYNEQFF. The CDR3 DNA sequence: TGTGCCAGCAGCTTACGGGCTAGCGGGGGACGCCGGGCTTACAATGAGCAGTTCTTC.

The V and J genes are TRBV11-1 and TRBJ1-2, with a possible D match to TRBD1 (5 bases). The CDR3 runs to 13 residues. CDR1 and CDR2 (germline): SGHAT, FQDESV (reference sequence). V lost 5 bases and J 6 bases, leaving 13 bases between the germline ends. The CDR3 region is CASSRTGTNGYTF. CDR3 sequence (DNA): TGTGCCAGCAGCCGGACGGGGACGAATGGCTACACCTTC.

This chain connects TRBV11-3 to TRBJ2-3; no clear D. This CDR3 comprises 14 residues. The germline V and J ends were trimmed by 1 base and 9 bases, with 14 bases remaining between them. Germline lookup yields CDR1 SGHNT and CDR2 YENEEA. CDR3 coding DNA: TGTGCCAGCAGCTTAGCTCTGAGAGGCAACACGCAGTATTTT. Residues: CASSLALRGNTQYF.

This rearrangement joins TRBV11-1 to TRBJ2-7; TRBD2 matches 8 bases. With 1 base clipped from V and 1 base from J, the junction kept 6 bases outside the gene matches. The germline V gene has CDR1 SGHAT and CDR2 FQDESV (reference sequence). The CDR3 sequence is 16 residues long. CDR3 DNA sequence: TGTGCCAGCAGCTTAGTTGACGGGAGGGGGTCCTACGAGCAGTACGTC. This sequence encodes CASSLVDGRGSYEQYV.

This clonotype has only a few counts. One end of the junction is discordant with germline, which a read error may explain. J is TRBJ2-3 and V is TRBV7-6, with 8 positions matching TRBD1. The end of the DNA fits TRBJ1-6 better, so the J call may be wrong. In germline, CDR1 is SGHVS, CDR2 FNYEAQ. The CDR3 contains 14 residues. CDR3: CASSLDRGHSPLHF. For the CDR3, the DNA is TGTGCCAGCAGTTTAGACAGGGGTCATTCACCCCTCCACTTT.

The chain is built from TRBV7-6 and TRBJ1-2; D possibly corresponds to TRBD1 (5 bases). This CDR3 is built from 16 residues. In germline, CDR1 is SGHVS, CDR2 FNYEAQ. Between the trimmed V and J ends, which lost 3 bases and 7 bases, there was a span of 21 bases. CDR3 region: CASSLERGALVTGYTF. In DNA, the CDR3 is TGTGCCAGCAGCTTGGAGAGGGGCGCACTAGTAACTGGCTACACCTTC. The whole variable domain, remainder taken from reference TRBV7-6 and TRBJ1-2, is GAGVSQSPRYKVTKRGQDVALRCDPISGHVSLYWYRQALGQGPEFLTYFNYEAQQDKSGLPNDRFSAERPEGSISTLTIQRTEQRDSAMYRCASSLERGALVTGYTFGSGTRLTVV.

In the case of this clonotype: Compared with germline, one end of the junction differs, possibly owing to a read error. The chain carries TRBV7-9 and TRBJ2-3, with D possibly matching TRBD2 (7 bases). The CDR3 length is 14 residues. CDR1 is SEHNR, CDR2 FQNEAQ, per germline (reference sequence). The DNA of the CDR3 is TGTGCCGGACAGTTGGCGGGAGATCCCGAGACGCAGGGGTTT. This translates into CAGQLAGDPETQGF.

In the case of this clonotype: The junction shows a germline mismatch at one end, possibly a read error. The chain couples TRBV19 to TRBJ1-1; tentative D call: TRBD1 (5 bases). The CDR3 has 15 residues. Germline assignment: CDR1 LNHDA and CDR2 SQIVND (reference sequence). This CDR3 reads CASSIDITGNNEPFF. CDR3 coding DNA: TGTGCCAGTAGTATAGATATCACAGGCAACAATGAACCTTTCTTT.

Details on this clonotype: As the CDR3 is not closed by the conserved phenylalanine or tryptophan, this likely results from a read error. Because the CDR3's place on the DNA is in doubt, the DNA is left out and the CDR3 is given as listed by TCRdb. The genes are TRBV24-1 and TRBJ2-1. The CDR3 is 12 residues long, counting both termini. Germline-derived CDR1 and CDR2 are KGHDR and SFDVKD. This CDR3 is CATSGATNEQIL.

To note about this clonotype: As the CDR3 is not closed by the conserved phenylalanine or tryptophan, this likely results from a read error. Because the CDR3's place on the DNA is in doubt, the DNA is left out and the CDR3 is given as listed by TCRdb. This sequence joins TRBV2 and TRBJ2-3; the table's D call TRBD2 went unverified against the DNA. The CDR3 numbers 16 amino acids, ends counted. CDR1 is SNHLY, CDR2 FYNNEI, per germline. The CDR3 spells CASRDSSGVHKEPLFG.

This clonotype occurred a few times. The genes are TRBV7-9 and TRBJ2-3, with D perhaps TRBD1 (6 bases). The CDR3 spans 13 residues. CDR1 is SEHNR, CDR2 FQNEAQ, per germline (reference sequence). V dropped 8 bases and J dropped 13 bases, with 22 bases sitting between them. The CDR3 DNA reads TGTGCCAGCGGGGATGGGGGCAGAGGTGCGAAGTATTTT. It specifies CASGDGGRGAKYF.

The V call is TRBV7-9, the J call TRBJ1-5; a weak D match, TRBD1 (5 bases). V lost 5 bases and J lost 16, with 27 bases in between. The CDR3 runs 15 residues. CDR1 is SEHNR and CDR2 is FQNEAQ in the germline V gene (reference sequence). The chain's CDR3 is CASSGQGRIGSAKHF. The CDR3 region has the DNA TGTGCCAGCAGCGGGCAGGGCAGAATTGGTTCGGCCAAACATTTT.

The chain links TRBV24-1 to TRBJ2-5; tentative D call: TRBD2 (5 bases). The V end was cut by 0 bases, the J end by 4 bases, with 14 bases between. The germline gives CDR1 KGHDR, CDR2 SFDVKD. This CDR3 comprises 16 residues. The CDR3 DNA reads TGTGCCACCAGTGATTTGCCTAGCCGGCAACGAGAGACCCAGTACTTC. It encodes CATSDLPSRQRETQYF.

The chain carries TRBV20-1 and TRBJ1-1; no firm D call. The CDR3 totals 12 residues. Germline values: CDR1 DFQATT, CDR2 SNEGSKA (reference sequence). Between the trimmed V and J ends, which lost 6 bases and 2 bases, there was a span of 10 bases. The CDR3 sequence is CSAPDGNTEAFF. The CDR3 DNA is TGCAGTGCCCCCGACGGAAACACTGAAGCTTTCTTT.

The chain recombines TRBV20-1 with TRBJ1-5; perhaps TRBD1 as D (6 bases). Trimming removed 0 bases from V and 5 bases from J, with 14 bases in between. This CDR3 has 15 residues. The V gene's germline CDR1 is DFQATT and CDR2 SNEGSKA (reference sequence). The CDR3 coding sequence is TGCAGTGCTAGAGAGGGGGGAGGGGGACATCAGCCCCAGCATTTT. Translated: CSAREGGGGHQPQHF.

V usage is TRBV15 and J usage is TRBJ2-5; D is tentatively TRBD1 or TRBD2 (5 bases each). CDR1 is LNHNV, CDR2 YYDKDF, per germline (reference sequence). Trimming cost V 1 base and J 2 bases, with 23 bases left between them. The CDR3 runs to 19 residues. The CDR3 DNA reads TGTGCCACCAGCAGAGGGGACGATCCGAACACCGGGGAGCAAGAGACCCAGTACTTC. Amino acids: CATSRGDDPNTGEQETQYF.